One and the same sample provided the 27 T cell receptor beta chains below, sequenced in a study of T cell changes during pregnancy in multiple sclerosis. Data came from immunoSEQ multiplex PCR; TCRdb stores just in-frame clones and leaves some out. The sample includes roughly 80,000 clones, 92% of them seen just once. This sample comprised peripheral blood, obtained before pregnancy. The receptor set was obtained from a female donor with multiple sclerosis, enrolled in a pregnancy study.

The V gene is TRBV29-1, the J gene TRBJ2-1; 12 nucleotides line up with TRBD1. Germline values: CDR1 SQVTM, CDR2 ANQGSEA. J lost 12 bases, V lost 7 bases, and 10 bases had no gene match. The CDR3 covers 13 residues. The CDR3 DNA reads as TGCAGCGCCGCCGGGACAGGGGGCGGTTGGCAGTTCTTC. The encoded protein is CSAAGTGGGWQFF.

The V call is TRBV29-1, the J call TRBJ2-1; 9 bases map to TRBD2. This CDR3 is 14 amino acids long. Trimming took 8 bases from V and 1 from J; bases not matched to a gene: 6. Germline V gene lookup returns CDR1 SQVTM and CDR2 ANQGSEA. DNA of the CDR3: TGCAGCACGGAAGCGGGAGGTTCCTACAATGAGCAGTTCTTC. This sequence encodes CSTEAGGSYNEQFF.

The rearrangement joins TRBV9 to TRBJ2-1; weak D call: TRBD2 (6 bases). Germline V gene lookup returns CDR1 SGDLS and CDR2 YYNGEE. This CDR3 has 16 amino acids. V dropped 3 bases and J dropped 7 bases, with 20 bases sitting between them. The CDR3 here is CASSESSGTQINEQFF. CDR3 bases: TGTGCCAGCAGCGAGAGTTCCGGGACTCAAATAAATGAGCAGTTCTTC.

The V and J genes are TRBV10-2 and TRBJ1-1; 11 bases map to TRBD1. Germline V gene sequence: CDR1 WSHSY, CDR2 SAAADI. V lost 4 bases to trimming and J lost 1 base; unmatched junction nucleotides: 5. This CDR3 has 16 residues. CDR3 coding DNA: TGCGCCAGCAGTGGGACAGGGGGCTCGCAGAACACTGAAGCTTTCTTT. Its protein product is CASSGTGGSQNTEAFF.

The V call is TRBV4-3, the J call TRBJ2-7, with D possibly matching TRBD2 (6 bases). The CDR3 length is 16 residues. Per the germline V gene, CDR1 is LGHNA and CDR2 is YSLEER. Trimming pared 0 bases from V and 0 bases from J, leaving 12 bases between. CDR3 protein: CASSQEWRVPSYEQYF. CDR3 DNA sequence: TGCGCCAGCAGCCAAGAATGGAGGGTGCCCTCCTACGAGCAGTACTTC.

This clone was picked up a small number of times. CDR3 nucleotide sequence: TGTGCCAGCGGTCTAGCGGGAGGGACCGAGCAGTACTTC. Amino acids: CASGLAGGTEQYF. This rearrangement joins TRBV2 to TRBJ2-7; 12 bases align to TRBD2. The CDR3 totals 13 residues. V dropped 8 bases and J dropped 6; count of bases not matched to a gene: 5. The germline CDR1 and CDR2 sequences are SNHLY and FYNNEI.

The V and J genes are TRBV7-2 and TRBJ2-2; D not certain. Germline assignment: CDR1 SGHTA and CDR2 FQGNSA. The CDR3 has 16 residues. The V and J ends lost 5 bases and 1 base respectively, with 14 bases between them. Written as DNA, the CDR3 is TGTGCCAGCAGCAATGACATCGGCAGGAACACCGGGGAGCTGTTTTTT. Its protein product is CASSNDIGRNTGELFF. The variable domain in full, with the rest retrieved from reference TRBV7-2 and TRBJ2-2, is GAGVSQSPSNKVTEKGKDVELRCDPISGHTALYWYRQSLGQGLEFLIYFQGNSAPDKSGLPSDRFSAERTGGSVSTLTIQRTQQEDSAVYLCASSNDIGRNTGELFFGEGSRLTVL.

The chain has TRBV11-3 and TRBJ2-5; tentatively, D is TRBD1 (5 bases). Trimming removed 3 bases at V and 2 bases at J, with 22 bases between. Germline CDR1 and CDR2: SGHNT and YENEEA. The CDR3 length is 18 residues. CDR3 DNA sequence: TGTGCCAGCAGCTTCGTGGACCGACTTTCTCCAGGGCAAGAGACCCAGTACTTC. Its protein is CASSFVDRLSPGQETQYF.

This chain joins TRBV6-1 and TRBJ2-7, with 12 nucleotides matching TRBD2. Germline lookup yields CDR1 MNHNS and CDR2 SASEGT. J lost 4 bases, V lost 3 bases, and 4 bases had no gene match. The length of the CDR3 is 15 residues. CDR3 in amino acids: CASSDMGLAGYEQYF. CDR3 nucleotides: TGTGCCAGCAGTGACATGGGACTAGCGGGTTACGAGCAGTACTTC.

This clone was picked up one time. This chain uses TRBV13 with TRBJ2-1, with 10 bases that match TRBD2. The CDR3 runs 16 residues. Germline CDR1 PRHDT, CDR2 FYEKMQ (reference sequence). Trimming took 5 bases from V and 5 from J; bases not matched to a gene: 9. CDR3 nucleotide sequence: TGTGCCAGCAGCGTTCAGACTAGCGGGCGGGACAATGAGCAGTTCTTC. Its translation is CASSVQTSGRDNEQFF.

This chain links TRBV30 with TRBJ1-2; no clear D gene. The length of the CDR3 is 13 residues. The germline V and J ends were trimmed by 0 bases and 8 bases, with 13 bases remaining between them. Germline CDR1 GTSNPN, CDR2 SVGIG (reference sequence). CDR3 sequence: CAWSVRDVAGYTF. The DNA of the CDR3 is TGTGCCTGGAGTGTACGTGATGTCGCGGGCTACACCTTC.

The J gene is TRBJ2-5, the V gene TRBV5-4; D is ambiguous. This CDR3 region has 13 residues. Germline assignment: CDR1 SGHNT and CDR2 YYREEE (reference sequence). V was shortened by 1 base and J by 1 base, with 5 bases between the two germline ends. CDR3 DNA sequence: TGTGCCAGCAGCTTGACAAGCCAAGAGACCCAGTACTTC. Translating gives CASSLTSQETQYF.

This chain joins TRBV7-2 and TRBJ2-7; D uncertain. The CDR3 extends over 11 amino acids. The V and J ends lost 5 bases and 5 bases respectively, with 7 bases between them. Germline values: CDR1 SGHTA, CDR2 FQGNSA. CDR3 sequence (DNA): TGTGCCAGCAGCCTACGGGACGAGCAGTACTTC. This translates into CASSLRDEQYF.

The rearrangement uses TRBV2 and TRBJ2-4, with TRBD2 matching over 11 bases. V was pared by 5 bases and J by 0 bases, with 24 bases of the junction left unmatched. Germline assignment: CDR1 SNHLY and CDR2 FYNNEI. The CDR3 is made up of 23 amino acids. The CDR3 loop reads CASSSITREPLAGGGIAKNIQYF. The CDR3 DNA is TGTGCCAGCAGTTCAATCACCCGTGAACCGTTAGCGGGAGGGGGGATAGCCAAAAACATTCAGTACTTC.

The gene calls are TRBV15 and TRBJ2-3, with D possibly matching TRBD1 (5 bases). V dropped 0 bases and J dropped 1 base, with 11 bases sitting between them. The CDR3 totals 16 residues. Germline V gene lookup returns CDR1 LNHNV and CDR2 YYDKDF (reference sequence). The CDR3 bases are TGTGCCACCAGCAGAGAAGAAAAACAGGGCACAGATACGCAGTATTTT. Its protein is CATSREEKQGTDTQYF.

The genes are TRBV27 and TRBJ2-5, with a tentative D call TRBD2 (6 bases). CDR1 MNHEY and CDR2 SMNVEV come from the germline V gene (reference sequence). The germline V and J ends were trimmed by 3 bases and 0 bases, with 17 bases remaining between them. This CDR3 spans 17 amino acids. CDR3 nucleotides: TGTGCCAGCAGTTTTAGGTTTTACGGGAGAGACCAAGAGACCCAGTACTTC. Amino acids: CASSFRFYGRDQETQYF.

The chain's CDR3 is CASSQLAGEDTQYF. Written as DNA, the CDR3 is TGCGCCAGCAGCCAGCTAGCGGGAGAAGATACGCAGTATTTT. The chain uses TRBV4-1 and TRBJ2-3, with 10 bases aligning to TRBD2. The germline CDR1 and CDR2 sequences are MGHRA and YSYEKL. This CDR3 comprises 14 residues. With 3 bases clipped from V and 5 bases from J, the junction kept 2 bases outside the gene matches.

The chain links TRBV27 to TRBJ2-7; 7 bases fit TRBD2. Losses at the gene ends were 2 bases for V and 7 bases for J; bases not matched to a gene: 11. CDR3 length equals 15 residues. The germline V gene encodes CDR1 MNHEY and CDR2 SMNVEV (reference sequence). In DNA form, the CDR3 reads TGTGCCAGCAGTTTACAGGCGGGAGCTCCGAGGGAGCAGTACTTC. This encodes CASSLQAGAPREQYF.

The chain joins TRBV27 to TRBJ1-5, with D possibly TRBD1 on 5 matching bases. The CDR3 has 19 residues. Germline V gives CDR1 MNHEY, CDR2 SMNVEV (reference sequence). V shed 5 bases and J shed 2 bases, with 25 bases lying between them. The CDR3 bases are TGTGCCAGCAGTCTCTCCTCGGGGGGGTGGGATCGCGGCAATCAGCCCCAGCATTTT. Encoded protein: CASSLSSGGWDRGNQPQHF.

V is TRBV7-9 and J is TRBJ2-7, with 12 bases fitting TRBD2. The CDR3 consists of 18 residues. Germline CDR1 and CDR2: SEHNR and FQNEAQ (reference sequence). J gave up 5 bases and V 1 base, and 12 bases lay outside the gene matches. This CDR3 is CASSLGRARLAGVNEQYF. In nucleotides, the CDR3 is TGTGCCAGCAGCTTAGGCCGGGCGAGACTAGCGGGAGTCAACGAGCAGTACTTC. The variable domain in full, completed from reference TRBV7-9 and TRBJ2-7, reads DTGVSQNPRHKITKRGQNVTFRCDPISEHNRLYWYRQTLGQGPEFLTYFQNEAQLEKSRLLSDRFSAERPKGSFSTLEIQRTEQGDSAMYLCASSLGRARLAGVNEQYFGPGTRLTVT.

The count of this clone is one. The chain joins TRBV28 to TRBJ2-2; 10 bases are shared with TRBD2. Germline CDR1 and CDR2: MDHEN and SYDVKM. With 6 bases clipped from V and 6 bases from J, the junction kept 19 bases outside the gene matches. The length of the CDR3 is 19 residues. CDR3 in DNA: TGTGCCAGCAGCCCCACGGTTGTGCCTCTAGCGGGAGTTGCCGGGGAGCTGTTTTTT. It yields the protein CASSPTVVPLAGVAGELFF.

The V and J genes are TRBV9 and TRBJ1-4; no firm D call. The germline gives CDR1 SGDLS, CDR2 YYNGEE. The CDR3 loop spans 14 amino acids. V lost 7 bases and J 3 bases, leaving 13 bases between the germline ends. CDR3 sequence (DNA): TGTGCCAGCGGTAGAGGGCAGCCTAATGAAAAACTGTTTTTT. Residues: CASGRGQPNEKLFF. Complete variable domain (other parts from reference TRBV9 and TRBJ1-4): DSGVTQTPKHLITATGQRVTLRCSPRSGDLSVYWYQQSLDQGLQFLIQYYNGEERAKGNILERFSAQQFPDLHSELNLSSLELGDSALYFCASGRGQPNEKLFFGSGTQLSVL.

This chain joins TRBV1 and TRBJ2-5; the table gives TRBD2 as D, unverified against the DNA. TRBV1 is designated a pseudogene. The CDR3 is made up of 14 amino acids. CDR3 nucleotide sequence: TGCACCAGCAGCCAAGATTCTAGTAGGAAGACCCAGTACTTC. It specifies CTSSQDSSRKTQYF.

The chain uses TRBV7-9 and TRBJ2-5; 7 positions agree with TRBD2. The CDR3 consists of 17 residues. The trim removed 6 bases at V and 0 bases at J, leaving 13 bases unmatched. The V gene's germline CDR1 is SEHNR and CDR2 FQNEAQ (reference sequence). CDR3 sequence (DNA): TGTGCCAGCAGGATGGGTATGGCTAGCGGTTACCAAGAGACCCAGTACTTC. Its translation: CASRMGMASGYQETQYF.

This chain joins TRBV9 and TRBJ2-3; D is unresolved. The CDR3 covers 13 residues. The germline CDR1 and CDR2 sequences are SGDLS and YYNGEE. Trimming stripped 1 base from V and 0 bases from J, with 3 bases between. The CDR3 region is CASSVLSTDTQYF. In DNA form, the CDR3 reads TGTGCCAGCAGCGTACTTAGCACAGATACGCAGTATTTT.

Points on this clone: At one end, the junction sequence differs from germline, possibly due to a read error. This chain uses TRBV7-8 with TRBJ1-2; the match to TRBD1 covers 8 bases. The CDR3 runs 17 residues. Germline lookup yields CDR1 SGHVS and CDR2 FQNEAQ. As DNA, the CDR3 is TGTGCCAGCAGCATAGCGGGGCAGGGGGCCTCGGTAATCGGCTACACCTTC. Its protein is CASSIAGQGASVIGYTF.

The chain carries TRBV18 and TRBJ2-7; 11 bases map to TRBD1. CDR3 length equals 16 residues. CDR1 and CDR2 from the germline V gene are KGHSH and LQKENI. The ends lost 1 base at V and 5 bases at J; junction bases unmatched: 7. This chain's CDR3 is CASSPLGGQGADEQYF. CDR3 bases: TGTGCCAGCTCACCACTCGGCGGACAGGGGGCCGACGAGCAGTACTTC.